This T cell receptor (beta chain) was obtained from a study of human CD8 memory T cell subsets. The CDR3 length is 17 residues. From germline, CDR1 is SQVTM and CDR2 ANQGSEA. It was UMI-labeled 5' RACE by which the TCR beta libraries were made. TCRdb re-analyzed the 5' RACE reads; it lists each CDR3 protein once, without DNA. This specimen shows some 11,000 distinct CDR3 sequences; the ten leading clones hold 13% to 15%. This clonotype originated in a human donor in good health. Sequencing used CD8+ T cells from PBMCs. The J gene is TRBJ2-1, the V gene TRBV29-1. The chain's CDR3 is CSVEDGDWVGSYNEQFF.